Listed below are T cell receptor beta chains from one sample, sequenced in a study of blood T cell repertoires in COVID-19. Sequencing was performed with immunoSEQ multiplex PCR; in TCRdb, only in-frame clones are kept and a portion is missing. The sample has approximately 52,000 clones, roughly 87% seen once. The sequenced material came from peripheral blood. Every receptor here comes from a human donor with active COVID-19. The donor label of this sample is uncertain. Each CDR3 is given with its conserved first and last residue. D genes are given only for firm matches. A row's size may be missing; if present it is once, few, many or a size class.

CDR3nt: TGTGCCAGCAGCCAAGGACCCTTAGCGGGTGTATCCTACGAGCAGTACTTC
CDR3aa: CASSQGPLAGVSYEQYF
j_gene: TRBJ2-7
v_gene: TRBV4-2
abundance: NA
d_gene: TRBD2

CDR3nt: TGTGCCAGCAGTTTGGCCGGGACTAGCGGGGCAAAAGAGCAGTTCTTC
CDR3aa: CASSLAGTSGAKEQFF
j_gene: TRBJ2-1
v_gene: TRBV6-2/TRBV6-3
abundance: NA
d_gene: TRBD2

CDR3nt: TGTGCCACCGGGACAGGGGTCACCTACGAGCAGTACTTC
CDR3aa: CATGTGVTYEQYF
j_gene: TRBJ2-7
v_gene: TRBV13
abundance: NA
d_gene: TRBD1

CDR3nt: TGCGCCAGCAGTGAGACCCAACGGGTCGGCTCGAATGGCTACACCTTC
CDR3aa: CASSETQRVGSNGYTF
j_gene: TRBJ1-2
v_gene: TRBV10-2
abundance: NA
d_gene: NA

CDR3nt: TGTGCCAGCAGCTTAGTGGCGGGGCAAGCCAAAAACATTCAGTACTTC
CDR3aa: CASSLVAGQAKNIQYF
j_gene: TRBJ2-4
v_gene: TRBV7-2
abundance: NA
d_gene: NA

CDR3nt: TGTGCCAGCAGCTTAGACCACCGCAGGGCCAAATCCTACGAGCAGTACTTC
CDR3aa: CASSLDHRRAKSYEQYF
j_gene: TRBJ2-7
v_gene: TRBV7-9
abundance: once
d_gene: NA

CDR3nt: TGTGCCATCAGTGCCTCCGGACAGGCAACTAACTATGGCTACACCTTC
CDR3aa: CAISASGQATNYGYTF
j_gene: TRBJ1-2
v_gene: TRBV10-3
abundance: NA
d_gene: TRBD1

CDR3nt: TGTGCCAGCTCACCGGGAGCAACTAATGAAAAACTGTTTTTT
CDR3aa: CASSPGATNEKLFF
j_gene: TRBJ1-4
v_gene: TRBV18
abundance: NA
d_gene: NA

CDR3nt: TGTGCCAGCAGCCACGGGACAGGCCCCACAGATACGCAGTATTTT
CDR3aa: CASSHGTGPTDTQYF
j_gene: TRBJ2-3
v_gene: TRBV27
abundance: NA
d_gene: TRBD1

CDR3nt: TGTGCCAGCAGCGAACGGACAGGCAATCAGCCCCAGCATTTT
CDR3aa: CASSERTGNQPQHF
j_gene: TRBJ1-5
v_gene: TRBV7-2
abundance: NA
d_gene: NA

CDR3nt: TGTGCCAGTAGCTTCGGGGGTTCGTACAATGAGCAGTTCTTC
CDR3aa: CASSFGGSYNEQFF
j_gene: TRBJ2-1
v_gene: TRBV19
abundance: NA
d_gene: NA

CDR3nt: TGTGCCAGCAGCCAAGTACGAGCGGGGGGAACCTACAATGAGCAGTTCTTC
CDR3aa: CASSQVRAGGTYNEQFF
j_gene: TRBJ2-1
v_gene: TRBV3-1/TRBV3-2
abundance: NA
d_gene: TRBD2

CDR3nt: TGTGCTAGCAGCCCTGTTGGGGGGATAATGAACACTGAAGCTTTCTTT
CDR3aa: CASSPVGGIMNTEAFF
j_gene: TRBJ1-1
v_gene: TRBV7-7
abundance: NA
d_gene: NA

CDR3nt: TGTGCCAGCAAATTTTGGGGTGGAGGTGAAGCTTTCTTT
CDR3aa: CASKFWGGGEAFF
j_gene: TRBJ1-1
v_gene: TRBV27
abundance: NA
d_gene: NA

CDR3nt: TGTGCCAGCAGCCAAGATCTCGGGCGGGTAAAGGGTGGAAACACCATATATTTT
CDR3aa: CASSQDLGRVKGGNTIYF
j_gene: TRBJ1-3
v_gene: TRBV4-2
abundance: NA
d_gene: NA

CDR3nt: TGCGCCAGCAGCTTGGCTGGGACAGGGGGCGAGGGCTACACCTTC
CDR3aa: CASSLAGTGGEGYTF
j_gene: TRBJ1-2
v_gene: TRBV5-1
abundance: few
d_gene: TRBD1

CDR3nt: TGTGCCAGCAGCTTAGACCCCCTTAGCACAGATACGCAGTATTTT
CDR3aa: CASSLDPLSTDTQYF
j_gene: TRBJ2-3
v_gene: TRBV11-2
abundance: NA
d_gene: NA

CDR3nt: TGTGCCAGCAGTGAGGCAGCACAAGGAGGCGGGGAGCTGTTTTTT
CDR3aa: CASSEAAQGGGELFF
j_gene: TRBJ2-2
v_gene: TRBV2
abundance: NA
d_gene: NA

CDR3nt: TGTGCCAGCAGTTACTCGCCTTCTATTACAGGGTACGAGCAGTACTTC
CDR3aa: CASSYSPSITGYEQYF
j_gene: TRBJ2-7
v_gene: TRBV6-5
abundance: NA
d_gene: NA

CDR3nt: TGTGCCAGCAGCTTCTTCGGGGAGACCCAGTACTTC
CDR3aa: CASSFFGETQYF
j_gene: TRBJ2-5
v_gene: TRBV5-4
abundance: once
d_gene: NA

CDR3nt: TGTGCCAGCAGCTTGTCCGGGACAGGGGGAAACACCATATATTTT
CDR3aa: CASSLSGTGGNTIYF
j_gene: TRBJ1-3
v_gene: TRBV5-5
abundance: NA
d_gene: TRBD1

CDR3nt: TGTGCCAGCTCACCACGGTCACAGGCCACCTACGAGCAGTACTTC
CDR3aa: CASSPRSQATYEQYF
j_gene: TRBJ2-7
v_gene: TRBV18
abundance: NA
d_gene: NA

CDR3nt: TGTGCCAGCAGCTTAGCGGCAGGGGGCGACTATGGCTACACCTTC
CDR3aa: CASSLAAGGDYGYTF
j_gene: TRBJ1-2
v_gene: TRBV7-9
abundance: few
d_gene: TRBD1

CDR3nt: TGTGCCAGCAGTTCCTGGACTAGCGGGGGATGGGGGGAGCTGTTTTTT
CDR3aa: CASSSWTSGGWGELFF
j_gene: TRBJ2-2
v_gene: TRBV6-5
abundance: NA
d_gene: TRBD2

CDR3nt: TGCGCCAGCAGGGGGAGGGGCTCTGGAAACACCATATATTTT
CDR3aa: CASRGRGSGNTIYF
j_gene: TRBJ1-3
v_gene: TRBV10-1
abundance: NA
d_gene: NA

CDR3nt: TGTGCCAGTAGTATTCGCAGCGGGGGGGCAATCTACGAGCAGTACTTC
CDR3aa: CASSIRSGGAIYEQYF
j_gene: TRBJ2-7
v_gene: TRBV19
abundance: NA
d_gene: TRBD2

CDR3nt: TGTGCCAGCAGTCAAGAACTAGCGGGGGGGCCGGGCGAGCAGTACTTC
CDR3aa: CASSQELAGGPGEQYF
j_gene: TRBJ2-7
v_gene: TRBV6-2/TRBV6-3
abundance: once
d_gene: TRBD2

CDR3nt: TGTGCCAGCAGCTTGTGGGCCGGACAGTCTAATGAAAAACTGTTTTTT
CDR3aa: CASSLWAGQSNEKLFF
j_gene: TRBJ1-4
v_gene: TRBV5-5
abundance: NA
d_gene: NA

CDR3nt: TGTGCCAGCACAAGGGGCTACGAGCAGTACTTC
CDR3aa: CASTRGYEQYF
j_gene: TRBJ2-7
v_gene: TRBV25-1
abundance: few
d_gene: NA

CDR3nt: TGTGCCAGCAGCTTAGGAAGGGACAGCTTATACAATGAGCAGTTCTTC
CDR3aa: CASSLGRDSLYNEQFF
j_gene: TRBJ2-1
v_gene: TRBV11-2
abundance: NA
d_gene: TRBD1

CDR3nt: TGTGCCAGCAGCCTCCGACAGAACACTGAAGCTTTCTTT
CDR3aa: CASSLRQNTEAFF
j_gene: TRBJ1-1
v_gene: TRBV3-1/TRBV3-2
abundance: NA
d_gene: NA

CDR3nt: TGTGCCAGTAGTCTGGGACAAATATACAATCAGCCCCAGCATTTT
CDR3aa: CASSLGQIYNQPQHF
j_gene: TRBJ1-5
v_gene: TRBV19
abundance: NA
d_gene: NA

CDR3nt: TGTGCCAGTAGTATGGGACAGGGTGTCAAAAACATTCAGTACTTC
CDR3aa: CASSMGQGVKNIQYF
j_gene: TRBJ2-4
v_gene: TRBV19
abundance: NA
d_gene: TRBD1

CDR3nt: TGTGCCAGCAGCCTGGACAGTTCTGGCTACACCTTC
CDR3aa: CASSLDSSGYTF
j_gene: TRBJ1-2
v_gene: TRBV7-9
abundance: NA
d_gene: NA

CDR3nt: TGTGCCAGCAGTGCTGTGGAGACAGGGATTGAAAAACTGTTTTTT
CDR3aa: CASSAVETGIEKLFF
j_gene: TRBJ1-4
v_gene: TRBV2
abundance: once
d_gene: TRBD1

CDR3nt: TGTGCCAGCAGCTTATCCAGGGGGACTAATGAAAAACTGTTTTTT
CDR3aa: CASSLSRGTNEKLFF
j_gene: TRBJ1-4
v_gene: TRBV7-2
abundance: NA
d_gene: TRBD1

CDR3nt: TGTGCCAGCTCACCACAGACAGTGAACACTGAAGCTTTCTTT
CDR3aa: CASSPQTVNTEAFF
j_gene: TRBJ1-1
v_gene: TRBV18
abundance: NA
d_gene: NA

CDR3nt: TGTGCCAGCAGTTACTCGGCGCGGATCGGGGAAAAACTGTTTTTT
CDR3aa: CASSYSARIGEKLFF
j_gene: TRBJ1-4
v_gene: TRBV6-5
abundance: NA
d_gene: NA

CDR3nt: TGCGCCAGCAGCCAAGGCCCCAGGGGGCGAGAGACCCAGTACTTC
CDR3aa: CASSQGPRGRETQYF
j_gene: TRBJ2-5
v_gene: TRBV4-1
abundance: NA
d_gene: TRBD1

CDR3nt: TGTGCCAGCAGCTTAGCTGTTAGCGGCTACACCTTC
CDR3aa: CASSLAVSGYTF
j_gene: TRBJ1-2
v_gene: TRBV7-8
abundance: NA
d_gene: NA

CDR3nt: TGTGCCAGCAGTGAAACAGACAGGGTCTATGGCTACACCTTC
CDR3aa: CASSETDRVYGYTF
j_gene: TRBJ1-2
v_gene: TRBV6-1
abundance: NA
d_gene: TRBD1

CDR3nt: TGTGCCAGCAGCCAGCCGGGACAGGGATTAACTAATGAAAAACTGTTTTTT
CDR3aa: CASSQPGQGLTNEKLFF
j_gene: TRBJ1-4
v_gene: TRBV5-4
abundance: NA
d_gene: TRBD1

CDR3nt: TGTGCCAGCAGTTACTACGGACAGCAATCATATGGCTACACCTTC
CDR3aa: CASSYYGQQSYGYTF
j_gene: TRBJ1-2
v_gene: TRBV6-2/TRBV6-3
abundance: NA
d_gene: NA

CDR3nt: TGTGCCAGCAGCTTAACCAGGGTTTGGAACACTGAAGCTTTCTTT
CDR3aa: CASSLTRVWNTEAFF
j_gene: TRBJ1-1
v_gene: TRBV7-9
abundance: NA
d_gene: NA

CDR3nt: TGTGCCAGTAGTCACAGGACAGCCTTGAACACTGAAGCTTTCTTT
CDR3aa: CASSHRTALNTEAFF
j_gene: TRBJ1-1
v_gene: TRBV19
abundance: once
d_gene: NA

CDR3nt: TGTGCTAGTGGTTTGGAATTTGGCAGGGGGTACGAGCAGTACTTC
CDR3aa: CASGLEFGRGYEQYF
j_gene: TRBJ2-7
v_gene: TRBV12-5
abundance: NA
d_gene: TRBD1

CDR3nt: TGTGCCAGCAGCACGGAAGGGACAGGGGATGCCTACACCTTC
CDR3aa: CASSTEGTGDAYTF
j_gene: TRBJ1-2
v_gene: TRBV7-9
abundance: NA
d_gene: TRBD1

CDR3nt: TGTGCCAGCAGCTTCGGGATTTCAAACTATGGCTACACCTTC
CDR3aa: CASSFGISNYGYTF
j_gene: TRBJ1-2
v_gene: TRBV7-8
abundance: NA
d_gene: NA

CDR3nt: TGCGCCAGCAGCCGGGACACCCCCACCACCGGGGAGCTGTTTTTT
CDR3aa: CASSRDTPTTGELFF
j_gene: TRBJ2-2
v_gene: TRBV5-1
abundance: NA
d_gene: NA